These 10 T cell receptor beta chains were all obtained from the same sample, sequenced in a study of shared clonotypes between healthy human individuals. Libraries were prepared by immunoSEQ multiplex PCR; TCRdb keeps only in-frame clonotypes and omits some of them. The data show about 990,000 clones, approximately 80% seen once. The sample comprised memory CD4+ T cells from PBMCs. Indicated subset: CD45RA-negative fraction. All receptors come from a man aged 18 to 30 in good health. Some clones in this sample may be carry-over from other donors' samples.

This chain links TRBV18 with TRBJ2-2; D remains unclear. This CDR3 has 16 residues. Germline V CDR1 and CDR2: KGHSH, LQKENI. V lost 5 bases, J lost 3 bases, and 16 bases lay in between. The CDR3 is CASSADAHKDTGELFF. CDR3 coding DNA: TGTGCCAGCTCAGCCGACGCTCACAAAGACACCGGGGAGCTGTTTTTT.

The CDR3 region is CASSEARDTQYF. The CDR3 bases are TGTGCCAGCAGTGAAGCGCGTGATACGCAGTATTTT. The chain employs TRBV6-1 and TRBJ2-3; D is unresolved. CDR1 and CDR2 (germline): MNHNS, SASEGT. The V and J ends lost 0 bases and 6 bases respectively, with 4 bases between them. The CDR3 consists of 12 residues.

As regards this clone: Distinct nucleotide sequences in the sample also encode this CDR3. The chain employs TRBV9 and TRBJ2-5; possible D gene TRBD2, 6 bases. There are 14 residues in the CDR3. The V end lost 2 bases, the J end lost 5 bases, and 13 bases lay between the germline ends. Germline loops: CDR1 SGDLS, CDR2 YYNGEE. CDR3 bases: TGTGCCAGCAGCGTCGAGGGAGGAGGTGAGACCCAGTACTTC. Translation: CASSVEGGGETQYF.

The CDR3 nucleotides read TGCGCCAGCAGCCAACCATCAGGTAGAGGAGAAGCTTTCTTT. Its translation: CASSQPSGRGEAFF. This chain links TRBV4-1 with TRBJ1-1; D gene uncertain. CDR1 and CDR2 from the germline V gene are MGHRA and YSYEKL. This CDR3 comprises 14 residues. Trimming took off 2 bases at V and 8 bases at J, with 15 bases between the two ends.

The chain uses TRBV11-3 and TRBJ1-1; 7 nucleotides line up with TRBD1. V lost 5 bases, J lost 5 bases, and 14 bases stayed unmatched. CDR1 and CDR2 from the germline V gene are SGHNT and YENEEA. There are 16 residues in the CDR3. As DNA, the CDR3 is TGTGCCAGCAGCCCAGGGGGGGACCGTCCTAGGACTGAAGCTTTCTTT. It specifies CASSPGGDRPRTEAFF.

The rearrangement links TRBV5-1 to TRBJ2-1; 8 nucleotides line up with TRBD2. From germline, CDR1 is SGHRS and CDR2 YFSETQ. The CDR3 spans 15 residues. Germline trimming cut 3 bases from V and 6 bases from J; bases unmatched to any gene: 8. CDR3 bases: TGCGCCAGCAGCTACGGACTAGCCGCCATCAATGAGCAGTTCTTC. Its translation: CASSYGLAAINEQFF.

The sample holds one count of this clone. J is TRBJ2-1 and V is TRBV7-3; the match to TRBD2 covers 13 bases. J lost 8 bases, V lost 2 bases, and 6 bases had no gene match. Germline V gene lookup returns CDR1 SGHTA and CDR2 FQGTGA. The CDR3 runs 16 residues. CDR3 in amino acids: CASSLEGLAGRYEQFF. In nucleotides, the CDR3 is TGTGCCAGCAGCTTAGAGGGACTAGCGGGACGGTATGAGCAGTTCTTC.

This clone was counted a single time. The chain joins TRBV18 to TRBJ2-2; D might be TRBD1 (6 bases). Germline V gene lookup returns CDR1 KGHSH and CDR2 LQKENI. Trimming shortened V by 1 base and J by 3 bases, and 15 bases separated the two germline ends. The CDR3 spans 17 residues. The CDR3 is CASSPRGSGGDTGELFF. In DNA form, the CDR3 reads TGTGCCAGCTCACCACGAGGGTCTGGGGGCGACACCGGGGAGCTGTTTTTT. The complete variable domain, with remaining parts taken from reference TRBV18 and TRBJ2-2, reads NAGVMQNPRHLVRRRGQEARLRCSPMKGHSHVYWYRQLPEEGLKFMVYLQKENIIDESGMPKERFSAEFPKEGPSILRIQQVVRGDSAAYFCASSPRGSGGDTGELFFGEGSRLTVL.

For this clone: This CDR3 is also generated by other DNA sequences in the sample. Written as DNA, the CDR3 is TGCGCCAGCAGCCTGGGACAGGGATGGAACATTCAGTACTTC. As protein: CASSLGQGWNIQYF. This chain uses TRBV5-1 with TRBJ2-4; 9 bases align to TRBD1. CDR3 length: 14 residues. The V and J ends lost 4 bases and 7 bases, in that order; junction bases with no gene match: 6. The germline V gene encodes CDR1 SGHRS and CDR2 YFSETQ.

The genes are TRBV7-2 and TRBJ2-5, with 7 bases aligning to TRBD2. The V and J ends lost 8 bases and 4 bases, in that order; junction bases with no gene match: 10. Germline V lookup: CDR1 SGHTA, CDR2 FQGNSA. The CDR3 runs to 14 residues. The CDR3 protein is CASLARGLGETQYF. In nucleotides, the CDR3 is TGTGCCAGCCTCGCGCGGGGGTTGGGAGAGACCCAGTACTTC.